This T cell receptor beta chain originates from a study of T-cell memory formation after mild COVID-19 (dated by TCRdb to about 2021). Broadly, across the study: TCR sequence clusters from the two donors were largely donor specific. In two donors, T-cell clones that expanded and contracted after mild COVID-19 were tracked by sequencing TCRalpha and TCRbeta repertoires over time. The cohort was made up of two young adult volunteers, one female and one male, who were previously healthy. What the research found in general, with its limitations: Only two mild cases were covered in the study, and larger cohorts including severe cases with pre-infection samples were considered necessary. Contracting CD4+ clones were found mainly in CM and EM memory subsets, while CD8+ clones were enriched in EMRA. Clones that contracted from day 15 to 85 showed balanced CD4/CD8 phenotypes, whereas a second wave of clones that expanded from day 15 to 37 leaned towards CD4+. SARS-CoV-2 specificity of the second-wave clones peaking on day 37 was not confirmed. Some responding clones were found in pre-infection memory, which suggests that pre-existing cross-reactive memory T cells took part in the SARS-CoV-2 response.

CDR3 length: 11 amino acids, cysteine to phenylalanine. The sequence is cut down to CDR3 DNA, 33 bases in frame from base 1. V and J lose 0 bases and 10 bases, and a span of 8 bases separates them. CDR1 is given as DFQATT and CDR2 as SNEGSKA, both from the germline V gene (reference sequence). Reads for this sample came from an Illumina NovaSeq 6000. Using 5'RACE with constant-segment primers, TCRalpha and TCRbeta cDNA libraries were constructed, with sample barcodes and unique molecular identifiers added in the process. Trizol reagent was used to extract RNA from every sample. Library amplification was performed in two PCR steps, and a second sample barcode and Illumina TruSeq adapters were introduced in the second step. Sequencing of libraries was performed on an Illumina NovaSeq with 2 x 150 bp paired-end reads. Under the source paper's analysis protocol: Reads were demultiplexed and collapsed into UMI-guided consensus sequences with migec v1.2.7. With mixcr v2.1.11, UMI consensuses were aligned to TRA and TRB V and J templates and assembled into clonotypes. A clonotype was counted as expanded or contracted only if both edgeR and NoisET called the change significant, with noise models trained on biological replicates. For edgeR calls, the cutoffs were a false discovery rate-adjusted p below 0.01 and a log2 fold-change threshold of 1. As an exploratory analysis of dynamics, PCA with hierarchical clustering was applied to max-normalized trajectories of the 1000 most abundant clonotypes. Separately sequenced CD4+ and CD8+ repertoires were used to assign the CD4 or CD8 phenotype of responding clones. The public reads were quality trimmed at Q25 with fastp and then assembled into clones with MiXCR by TCRdb, keeping productive beta chains. Under each unique CDR3 protein, matching rows form one entry showing the most common genes and DNA. These V and J calls rely on TCRdb rather than the paper's analysis. The table for this sample lists around 510,000 distinct CDR3 sequences; approximately 21% of them were counted only once. Of the sample, around 8.4% falls within the top ten clones.

Ficoll-Paque density gradient centrifugation was the method used to isolate PBMCs. Turning to this clonotype: Its binding antigen is unknown. The sample holds no much larger clone one base away, and base qualities are not on file.

The rearrangement combines TRBV20-1 with TRBJ2-3; no D segment can be confidently identified. The sequencing sample was made of PBMCs or a T cell subset sorted from them (not recorded which). This sequence originates from an adult woman who had mild COVID-19 (a few samples of this study predate the infection). The sample titles of this study are shuffled in the database, so cell type and time point are left out; the donor was told from shared clones. Read as DNA, the sequence is TGCAGTGCTAGAGATATGGCAGCGCAGTATTTT. The translation is CSARDMAAQYF.